The T cell receptor (beta chain) described here comes from a study of blood T cell repertoires in COVID-19. Overall study: Sites across the United States, Italy and Spain contributed samples from acute and convalescent COVID-19. The cDNA or gDNA used as material had been derived from T cells, B-cell-depleted T cells, or PBMCs.

Measured with immunoSEQ multiplex PCR; TCRdb has only the in-frame clones, and not every one. The data contain some 150,000 clones, 65% to 85% of them seen just once; the ten biggest clones take up around 5.4%. Participant-given clinical history determined each cohort assignment. Exposed participants came across a COVID-19 case within 2 weeks before study entry. There are many counts of this clone. Sequencing was carried out using PBMCs or T cells enriched from blood (not recorded which). This clonotype was obtained from a woman between 45 and 65 years old who had been exposed to COVID-19.

For the CDR3, the DNA is TGTGCCAGCATTAAGCGGGGGGTACCCCACCCCACCCTCGAGCAGTACTTC. Residues: CASIKRGVPHPTLEQYF. The V gene is TRBV5-8, the J gene TRBJ2-7; 9 bases map to TRBD2. With V trimmed by 6 bases and J by 6 bases, 19 bases remained unmatched. This CDR3 is 17 amino acids long. Per the germline V gene, CDR1 is SGHTS and CDR2 is YDEGEE.